The source of this T cell receptor beta chain is a study of cytomegalovirus exposure and HLA in healthy donors. Study details: Earlier work reported 95 million to 130 million unique TCR beta sequences from 150 million to 200 million T cells. Broader study findings: The authors later linked a missense DCLRE1C variant to TCR beta V- and J-gene trimming. By HLA locus, TCR association rates varied in a later analysis, with DRB1 showing the most and HLA-C the fewest.

On this clone itself: The antigen is undetermined.

Primers: 60 Vbeta forward and 13 Jbeta reverse. Sequencing used immunoSEQ multiplex PCR; TCRdb keeps in-frame clones, though not all of them. The sample consists of 99,000 or so clones, over 65% of them appearing once. Donors were nominally healthy when sampled, though unrecorded immune exposures were likely. The sequencing input was PBMCs. The sequence was collected from a middle-aged woman in good health and CMV-seronegative.

The CDR3 DNA reads as TGTGCCAGCAGCTTCCAGACTAGCCCTGAGGTGGCGGATACGCAGTATTTT. This translates into CASSFQTSPEVADTQYF. This sequence joins TRBV13 and TRBJ2-3; 7 positions agree with TRBD2. Germline V gene sequence: CDR1 PRHDT, CDR2 FYEKMQ (reference sequence). V was pared by 3 bases and J by 6 bases, with 15 bases of the junction left unmatched. The CDR3 is 17 amino acids.